The subject of this entry is one T cell receptor beta chain. The antigen remains undetermined. This was the immunoSEQ v3 assay. The repertoire was sequenced with immunoSEQ multiplex PCR; TCRdb's copy has only in-frame clones and lacks some. The sample contains under 100,000 clones, 50% to 70% of which appear only once. CDR1 is MDHEN, CDR2 SYDVKM, per germline. The CDR3 length is 12 residues. The V gene lost 6 bases and the J gene lost 2 bases, with 6 bases spanning the gap. This sample stems from a study of TIL therapy for anti-PD-1-resistant metastatic lung cancer. About the study: By whole-exome sequencing, median non-synonymous tumor mutation burden was more than 1.2 mutations per megabase. Study results and caveats: Compared with baseline intratumoral T cells, expanded TIL cultures were more clonal and less diverse (around 6% vs 30%). Many TIL product clones were absent from baseline tumor, suggesting clonal contraction.

Time point of the sample: pre-treatment sample, taken before nivolumab and TIL therapy. Tumor tissue came from excised metastases, mostly pleural nodules or supraclavicular lymph nodes. Progressing patients received lymphodepletion, expanded TIL infusion and IL-2. This material consisted of tumor tissue, taken at baseline. This sequence joins TRBV28 and TRBJ2-3, with D uncertain. This TCR was sampled from a person between 30 and 79 years old with non-small cell lung cancer. CDR3 in DNA: TGTGCCAGCAGGAGGACCACAGATACGCAGTATTTT. Translated, it gives CASRRTTDTQYF.